The next 3 T cell receptor beta chains were all read from a single sample in a study of human versus mouse CDR3 diversity and MHC coevolution. Clones were sequenced by immunoSEQ multiplex PCR, and TCRdb holds only the in-frame ones, with some missing. The table has about 77,000 clones, around 92% seen once. The sample comprised naive CD4+ T cells from blood. This sample's subset: CD45RO-negative CD62L-positive naive CD4 T cells. The receptors were sampled from a person aged 25-75 years in good health.

The chain combines TRBV30 with TRBJ1-4; D gene ambiguous. In germline, CDR1 is GTSNPN, CDR2 SVGIG (reference sequence). Trimming took off 3 bases at V and 6 bases at J, with 14 bases between the two ends. The CDR3 extends over 14 amino acids. CDR3 DNA sequence: TGTGCCTGGAGCTTATACCCGCGGCATGAAAAACTGTTTTTT. Encoded protein: CAWSLYPRHEKLFF.

The rearrangement joins TRBV6-1 to TRBJ2-5; D uncertain. The CDR3 has 11 amino acids. V shed 6 bases and J shed 2 bases, with 4 bases lying between them. Germline V gives CDR1 MNHNS, CDR2 SASEGT. CDR3 in amino acids: CASSLQETQYF. The CDR3 DNA follows: TGTGCCAGCAGCCTGCAAGAGACCCAGTACTTC.

The chain links TRBV19 to TRBJ2-4, with 8 positions matching TRBD2. Germline loops: CDR1 LNHDA, CDR2 SQIVND (reference sequence). The CDR3 runs to 15 residues. Trimming removed 8 bases from V and 3 bases from J; junction bases left unmatched: 9. CDR3 coding DNA: TGTGCCAGTGCATCCGGGGGGGCGGGCAAAAACATTCAGTACTTC. Translation gives CASASGGAGKNIQYF.